Shown below are 21 T cell receptor beta chains from a single sample sequenced in a study of cytotoxic CD8 clonotypes in ibrutinib-treated CLL. Generated by immunoSEQ multiplex PCR, the TCRdb table keeps only in-frame clones and is missing some. This repertoire shows approximately 150,000 clones, more than 80% found once; its top ten account for 4.6%. The sequencing here drew on PBMCs, taken after 24 months of ibrutinib treatment. The source of these receptors is a human donor with chronic lymphocytic leukemia.

This chain's CDR3 is CASSYGAVHSNQPQHF. The CDR3 DNA reads TGTGCCAGCAGTTACGGGGCAGTCCATAGCAATCAGCCCCAGCATTTT. The J gene is TRBJ1-5, the V gene TRBV6-6; possible D gene TRBD1, 5 bases. The CDR3 covers 16 residues. Deletions cut 2 bases from V and 0 bases from J, with 11 bases between. Germline loops: CDR1 MNHNY, CDR2 SVGAGI (reference sequence).

The chain is built from TRBV4-1 and TRBJ1-4; 7 bases are a match to TRBD1. Looked up from germline, CDR1 is MGHRA and CDR2 is YSYEKL. CDR3 length: 15 residues. V trimming: 5 bases; J trimming: 4 bases; junction bases outside the gene matches: 7. CDR3 loop: CASSGRQGYNEKLFF. Here the CDR3 DNA reads TGCGCCAGCAGCGGACGACAGGGATATAATGAAAAACTGTTTTTT.

Only one count was recorded for this clone. The CDR3: CASSLDLMMETQYF. Here the CDR3 DNA reads TGTGCCAGCAGCTTAGATTTAATGATGGAGACCCAGTACTTC. This sequence joins TRBV11-1 and TRBJ2-5; D uncertain. Germline CDR1 is SGHAT and CDR2 is FQDESV (reference sequence). The V gene lost 1 base and the J gene lost 5 bases, with 11 bases spanning the gap. This CDR3 is 14 amino acids long. Full variable domain (missing parts from reference TRBV11-1 and TRBJ2-5): EAEVAQSPRYKITEKSQAVAFWCDPISGHATLYWYRQILGQGPELLVQFQDESVVDDSQLPKDRFSAERLKGVDSTLKIQPAELGDSAMYLCASSLDLMMETQYFGPGTRLLVL.

For the CDR3, the DNA is TGTGCCAGCAGCGTAGGGCCCCAGCATTTT. Protein: CASSVGPQHF. The V and J genes are TRBV9 and TRBJ1-5; unclear D gene. V lost 0 bases, J lost 9 bases, and 1 base lay in between. CDR3 length: 10 residues. From germline, CDR1 is SGDLS and CDR2 YYNGEE.

This clone appeared once. The rearrangement uses TRBV9 and TRBJ2-5, with TRBD2 as a possible D gene (6 bases). V lost 6 bases and J 5 bases, leaving 14 bases between the germline ends. Germline V gene sequence: CDR1 SGDLS, CDR2 YYNGEE. The CDR3 runs 13 residues. CDR3 in DNA: TGTGCCAGCACCGGGAGCGGTTCGGAGACCCAGTACTTC. Encoded protein: CASTGSGSETQYF.

DNA of the CDR3: TGTGCCAGCAGCCTAGAGGGGAGGGCCGGGGTGATTTACTATGGCTACACCTTC. Translated: CASSLEGRAGVIYYGYTF. The rearrangement links TRBV7-2 to TRBJ1-2, with D possibly being TRBD1 (5 bases). Trimming pared 5 bases from V and 3 bases from J, leaving 25 bases between. Looked up from germline, CDR1 is SGHTA and CDR2 is FQGNSA. CDR3 size: 18 residues. Looking up the rest from reference TRBV7-2 and TRBJ1-2 gives the full variable domain: GAGVSQSPSNKVTEKGKDVELRCDPISGHTALYWYRQSLGQGLEFLIYFQGNSAPDKSGLPSDRFSAERTGGSVSTLTIQRTQQEDSAVYLCASSLEGRAGVIYYGYTFGSGTRLTVV.

V and J are TRBV7-9 and TRBJ2-5, with D possibly being TRBD1 (6 bases). Germline CDR1 reads SEHNR; CDR2 reads FQNEAQ (reference sequence). V lost 5 bases to trimming and J lost 2 bases, with 18 bases between them. This CDR3 has 16 residues. This chain's CDR3 is CASSHYRAGWQETQYF. CDR3 in DNA: TGTGCCAGCAGCCATTACAGGGCTGGGTGGCAAGAGACCCAGTACTTC. Full variable domain (outside the CDR3, taken from reference TRBV7-9 and TRBJ2-5): DTGVSQNPRHKITKRGQNVTFRCDPISEHNRLYWYRQTLGQGPEFLTYFQNEAQLEKSRLLSDRFSAERPKGSFSTLEIQRTEQGDSAMYLCASSHYRAGWQETQYFGPGTRLLVL.

The rearrangement uses TRBV30 and TRBJ2-3, with D possibly matching TRBD1 (10 bases). Germline V lookup: CDR1 GTSNPN, CDR2 SVGIG (reference sequence). CDR3 size: 16 residues. Trimming removed 3 bases from V and 6 bases from J, with 22 bases in between. CDR3 bases: TGTGCCTGGAGGCGGGGGCTAGCGGGACAGGGGGATACGCAGTATTTT. The encoded protein is CAWRRGLAGQGDTQYF.

The chain employs TRBV7-2 and TRBJ2-2; D ambiguous. Trimming took off 2 bases at V and 1 base at J, with 8 bases between the two ends. Germline loops: CDR1 SGHTA, CDR2 FQGNSA. The length of the CDR3 is 15 residues. The CDR3 DNA follows: TGTGCCAGCAGCTTAACCACCGAGAACACCGGGGAGCTGTTTTTT. Protein sequence: CASSLTTENTGELFF.

The chain couples TRBV7-2 to TRBJ1-2; 9 bases agree with TRBD1. CDR3 length: 15 residues. V dropped 1 base and J dropped 1; count of bases not matched to a gene: 1. CDR1 and CDR2 (germline): SGHTA, FQGNSA. The CDR3, as DNA: TGTGCCAGCAGCTTAGGACAGGGGGTTAACTATGGCTACACCTTC. Protein product: CASSLGQGVNYGYTF. The full variable domain, rest sourced from reference TRBV7-2 and TRBJ1-2, is GAGVSQSPSNKVTEKGKDVELRCDPISGHTALYWYRQSLGQGLEFLIYFQGNSAPDKSGLPSDRFSAERTGGSVSTLTIQRTQQEDSAVYLCASSLGQGVNYGYTFGSGTRLTVV.

The rearrangement uses TRBV6-5 and TRBJ1-2; TRBD1 matches at 7 bases. Germline trimming cut 0 bases from V and 4 bases from J; bases unmatched to any gene: 8. The germline V gene encodes CDR1 MNHEY and CDR2 SVGAGI. The CDR3 loop spans 16 amino acids. CDR3 in amino acids: CASSYSPGGLGYGYTF. For the CDR3, the DNA is TGTGCCAGCAGTTACTCCCCAGGGGGTCTGGGCTATGGCTACACCTTC.

The gene calls are TRBV7-2 and TRBJ1-5; TRBD1 is a possible D gene (6 bases). V lost 5 bases, J lost 7 bases, and 12 bases lay in between. Germline V gene lookup returns CDR1 SGHTA and CDR2 FQGNSA. This CDR3 comprises 13 residues. CDR3 bases: TGTGCCAGCAGCCCCGGCAGGGGACAGCCCCAGCATTTT. It encodes CASSPGRGQPQHF. Using reference TRBV7-2 and TRBJ1-5 for the parts outside the CDR3, the full variable domain is GAGVSQSPSNKVTEKGKDVELRCDPISGHTALYWYRQSLGQGLEFLIYFQGNSAPDKSGLPSDRFSAERTGGSVSTLTIQRTQQEDSAVYLCASSPGRGQPQHFGDGTRLSIL.

The V and J genes are TRBV30 and TRBJ1-4; the match to TRBD1 covers 8 bases. This CDR3 has 18 amino acids. The germline gives CDR1 GTSNPN, CDR2 SVGIG (reference sequence). J lost 7 bases, V lost 2 bases, and 18 bases had no gene match. DNA for the CDR3: TGTGCCTGGAGTATTCCCCGGGACAGGTTACGTTCCGGTGAAAAACTGTTTTTT. Protein: CAWSIPRDRLRSGEKLFF.

The V gene is TRBV2, the J gene TRBJ1-1; TRBD1 matches 7 bases. The trim removed 5 bases at V and 6 bases at J, leaving 12 bases unmatched. CDR1 is SNHLY and CDR2 is FYNNEI in the germline V gene. The CDR3 covers 15 residues. The CDR3 coding sequence is TGTGCCAGCAGTCGACAGGGCGGCTCCAATTCTGAAGCTTTCTTT. The encoded protein is CASSRQGGSNSEAFF.

The chain recombines TRBV30 with TRBJ1-1; D is unclear. CDR1 is GTSNPN, CDR2 SVGIG, per germline (reference sequence). This CDR3 region has 14 residues. V dropped 0 bases and J dropped 6 bases, with 14 bases sitting between them. The CDR3 loop is CAWSVARLTPEAFF. The CDR3, as DNA: TGTGCCTGGAGTGTAGCACGGTTAACTCCTGAAGCTTTCTTT. Drawing the rest from reference TRBV30 and TRBJ1-1, the complete variable domain is SQTIHQWPATLVQPVGSPLSLECTVEGTSNPNLYWYRQAAGRGLQLLFYSVGIGQISSEVPQNLSASRPQDRQFILSSKKLLLSDSGFYLCAWSVARLTPEAFFGQGTRLTVV.

The chain carries TRBV5-6 and TRBJ2-4; 8 bases are shared with TRBD2. CDR1 is SGHDT and CDR2 is YYEEEE in the germline V gene. The J segment lost 3 bases and the V segment lost 0 bases, leaving 8 bases of the junction unmatched. This CDR3 region has 17 residues. CDR3 region: CASSLAPSAGVKNIQYF. The CDR3 bases are TGTGCCAGCAGCTTGGCCCCCTCAGCGGGAGTCAAAAACATTCAGTACTTC.

The CDR3 spells CASRRGEILDTQYF. CDR3 DNA sequence: TGTGCCTCCCGCCGAGGAGAAATTTTAGATACGCAGTATTTT. The chain uses TRBV30 and TRBJ2-3; D gene unclear. This CDR3 comprises 14 residues. V lost 7 bases, J lost 5 bases, and 19 bases lay in between. Per the germline V gene, CDR1 is GTSNPN and CDR2 is SVGIG (reference sequence).

The chain employs TRBV5-1 and TRBJ2-1; TRBD1 agrees at 7 bases. The trim removed 0 bases at V and 14 bases at J, leaving 8 bases unmatched. Germline lookup yields CDR1 SGHRS and CDR2 YFSETQ. The CDR3 contains 13 residues. The CDR3 DNA reads TGCGCCAGCAGCTTGGGGGGACAGCTAAGGAAGTTCTTC. Protein: CASSLGGQLRKFF.

The genes are TRBV19 and TRBJ1-5, with D hard to call. CDR3 length: 15 residues. The germline CDR1 and CDR2 sequences are LNHDA and SQIVND (reference sequence). V was clipped by 3 bases and J by 4 bases, with 13 bases between them. The CDR3 spells CASSIPSTINQPQHF. The CDR3 nucleotides are TGTGCCAGTAGTATCCCCAGCACAATTAATCAGCCCCAGCATTTT.

This chain uses TRBV28 with TRBJ1-1; D gene unclear. The germline gives CDR1 MDHEN, CDR2 SYDVKM. V dropped 3 bases and J dropped 3 bases, with 14 bases sitting between them. The length of the CDR3 is 15 residues. The CDR3 DNA follows: TGTGCCAGCAGTTTTGACCCTAGAGGGTACACTGAAGCTTTCTTT. Translated: CASSFDPRGYTEAFF.

The rearrangement links TRBV4-2 to TRBJ2-2; D unresolved. The germline CDR1 and CDR2 sequences are LGHNA and YNFKEQ. The V end lost 1 base, the J end lost 3 bases, and 9 bases lay between the germline ends. This CDR3 has 15 residues. The CDR3 region has the DNA TGTGCCAGCAGCCAAGGATACCCATACACCGGGGAGCTGTTTTTT. It specifies CASSQGYPYTGELFF.